A single sample is the source of the 28 T cell receptor beta chains below, sequenced in a study of blood T cell repertoires in COVID-19. The repertoire was sequenced with immunoSEQ multiplex PCR; TCRdb's copy has only in-frame clones and lacks some. Of nearly 110,000 clones in the sample, 60% to 85% were seen once. What was sequenced was peripheral blood. The origin of the receptors is a man between 65 and 85 years old with acute or convalescent COVID-19.

The chain combines TRBV18 with TRBJ1-4; tentatively, D is TRBD1 (6 bases). The CDR3 sequence is 17 residues long. The V gene's germline CDR1 is KGHSH and CDR2 LQKENI. V was clipped by 4 bases and J by 3 bases, with 18 bases between them. DNA of the CDR3: TGTGCCAGCTCACTCCGACCCTACAGGGTGGCTAATGAAAAACTGTTTTTT. Its protein is CASSLRPYRVANEKLFF.

This clone was recorded once. This chain joins TRBV7-9 and TRBJ1-1, with 9 bases aligning to TRBD1. From germline, CDR1 is SEHNR and CDR2 FQNEAQ (reference sequence). V trimming: 5 bases; J trimming: 8 bases; junction bases outside the gene matches: 12. The CDR3 has 15 amino acids. The chain's CDR3 is CASSVGQGLYSEAFF. DNA for the CDR3: TGTGCCAGCAGCGTGGGACAGGGTTTATATTCCGAAGCTTTCTTT.

The chain combines TRBV19 with TRBJ1-5; TRBD1 matches 8 bases. V gave up 3 bases and J gave up 5 bases; unmatched junction bases: 9. CDR1 is LNHDA, CDR2 SQIVND, per germline (reference sequence). The CDR3 has 16 residues. The CDR3 reads CASSMPKQGADQPQHF. The CDR3 region has the DNA TGTGCCAGTAGTATGCCGAAGCAGGGGGCAGATCAGCCCCAGCATTTT.

The chain couples TRBV19 to TRBJ2-1, with 7 bases that match TRBD2. The germline CDR1 and CDR2 sequences are LNHDA and SQIVND (reference sequence). This CDR3 spans 16 amino acids. The V segment lost 1 base and the J segment 2 bases; nucleotides outside the gene matches: 5. This CDR3 reads CASSIATAGPYNEQFF. The CDR3 region has the DNA TGTGCCAGTAGTATAGCCACAGCGGGGCCCTACAATGAGCAGTTCTTC. Filled out from reference TRBV19 and TRBJ2-1, the complete variable domain reads DGGITQSPKYLFRKEGQNVTLSCEQNLNHDAMYWYRQDPGQGLRLIYYSQIVNDFQKGDIAEGYSVSREKKESFPLTVTSAQKNPTAFYLCASSIATAGPYNEQFFGPGTRLTVL.

CDR3 sequence reads: CASSLGGGPFNEQFF. The DNA for the CDR3 is TGTGCCAGCAGCTTAGGGGGGGGACCTTTCAATGAGCAGTTCTTC. The rearrangement links TRBV7-2 to TRBJ2-1, with TRBD2 identical over 7 bases. CDR1 and CDR2 from the germline V gene are SGHTA and FQGNSA. The CDR3 is 15 residues long. V dropped 1 base and J dropped 6; count of bases not matched to a gene: 6.

The chain couples TRBV2 to TRBJ1-2; no clear D gene. This CDR3 comprises 17 residues. V was pared by 4 bases and J by 4 bases, with 22 bases between. Germline-derived CDR1 and CDR2 are SNHLY and FYNNEI. CDR3 residues: CASSAMGAGGSSYGYTF. DNA of the CDR3: TGTGCCAGCAGTGCTATGGGAGCGGGCGGCAGTTCCTATGGCTACACCTTC.

This rearrangement joins TRBV7-9 to TRBJ1-1, with D hard to call. V gave up 1 base and J gave up 6 bases, with 15 bases separating them. The CDR3 runs to 15 residues. CDR1 and CDR2 from the germline V gene are SEHNR and FQNEAQ (reference sequence). The CDR3 protein is CASSLGTVKASEAFF. The CDR3 bases are TGTGCCAGCAGCTTAGGCACCGTGAAAGCCTCTGAAGCTTTCTTT. Looking up the rest from reference TRBV7-9 and TRBJ1-1 gives the full variable domain: DTGVSQNPRHKITKRGQNVTFRCDPISEHNRLYWYRQTLGQGPEFLTYFQNEAQLEKSRLLSDRFSAERPKGSFSTLEIQRTEQGDSAMYLCASSLGTVKASEAFFGQGTRLTVV.

The chain carries TRBV3-1 (or the pseudogene TRBV3-2) and TRBJ1-2; 12 nucleotides line up with TRBD1. This CDR3 is 14 amino acids long. J lost 8 bases, V lost 4 bases, and 5 bases had no gene match. Per germline, CDR1 LGHDT and CDR2 YNNKEL (reference sequence). This CDR3 is CASSLGTGGGGYTF. The DNA for the CDR3 is TGTGCCAGCAGCCTCGGGACAGGGGGCGGGGGCTACACCTTC.

This clone was seen a few times. CDR3 in DNA: TGTGCCAGCAGCTTGAGTTGGGCAGGGGGTAAGGGGTACAATGAGCAGTTCTTC. Protein product: CASSLSWAGGKGYNEQFF. V is TRBV5-6 and J is TRBJ2-1; 7 bases agree with TRBD1. The CDR3 spans 18 residues. V shed 1 base and J 4 bases; nucleotides not matched to a gene: 14. The germline CDR1 and CDR2 sequences are SGHDT and YYEEEE. Full variable domain (remainder filled in from reference TRBV5-6 and TRBJ2-1): DAGVTQSPTHLIKTRGQQVTLRCSPKSGHDTVSWYQQALGQGPQFIFQYYEEEERQRGNFPDRFSGHQFPNYSSELNVNALLLGDSALYLCASSLSWAGGKGYNEQFFGPGTRLTVL.

The chain recombines TRBV5-6 with TRBJ2-5; no definite D call. The CDR3 has 13 amino acids. Per germline, CDR1 SGHDT and CDR2 YYEEEE. Trimming took off 0 bases at V and 2 bases at J, with 5 bases between the two ends. The CDR3 sequence is CASSLGAQETQYF. CDR3 nucleotide sequence: TGTGCCAGCAGCTTGGGAGCTCAAGAGACCCAGTACTTC.

Comment on this clone: An end of the junction does not agree with germline; a read error may underlie this. The chain carries TRBV19 and TRBJ1-5; a weak D match, TRBD1 (5 bases). The CDR3 is made up of 14 amino acids. Germline assignment: CDR1 LNHDA and CDR2 SQIVND (reference sequence). The CDR3, as DNA: TGTGCCAGTAGTAGCCAGACAGACAATCAGCCCCAACATTTT. Translation: CASSSQTDNQPQHF.

This clone was detected only once. CDR3 residues: CASSHRGQAQPQHF. The CDR3 DNA reads as TGTGCCAGCAGCCACAGGGGACAAGCTCAGCCCCAGCATTTT. The V gene is TRBV6-5, the J gene TRBJ1-5; TRBD1 agrees at 7 bases. The CDR3 consists of 14 residues. The germline V gene encodes CDR1 MNHEY and CDR2 SVGAGI. The V and J ends lost 6 bases and 6 bases, in that order; junction bases with no gene match: 8.

The V and J genes are TRBV6-5 and TRBJ1-2; TRBD1 aligns across 7 bases. J gave up 6 bases and V 8 bases, and 9 bases lay outside the gene matches. The CDR3 covers 13 residues. The germline gives CDR1 MNHEY, CDR2 SVGAGI. CDR3 protein: CASRRQGQNGYTF. The CDR3 DNA sequence: TGTGCCAGCCGCCGACAGGGACAGAATGGCTACACCTTC.

This clone has a single count. The chain's CDR3 is CASSQSGPRGGYTF. CDR3 DNA sequence: TGTGCCAGCAGCCAATCTGGCCCTAGAGGTGGCTACACCTTC. The V call is TRBV3-1 (or the pseudogene TRBV3-2), the J call TRBJ1-2, with D unclear. Germline V CDR1 and CDR2: LGHDT, YNNKEL (reference sequence). V lost 2 bases to trimming and J lost 7 bases, with 14 bases between them. This CDR3 contains 14 residues.

This clone was observed a few times. J is TRBJ1-1 and V is TRBV7-3; TRBD1 is a possible D gene (5 bases). V lost 0 bases, J lost 5 bases, and 13 bases lay in between. This CDR3 region has 15 residues. The germline V gene has CDR1 SGHTA and CDR2 FQGTGA. The CDR3 here is CASSLTSAEGTEAFF. The CDR3 DNA sequence: TGTGCCAGCAGCTTAACGTCGGCGGAGGGGACTGAAGCTTTCTTT.

The rearrangement uses TRBV2 and TRBJ1-6; 12 nucleotides agree with TRBD1. The CDR3 length is 16 residues. CDR1 is SNHLY and CDR2 is FYNNEI in the germline V gene. V was clipped by 5 bases and J by 5 bases; unmatched bases: 4. CDR3 sequence (DNA): TGTGCCAGCAGTCCGGGACAGGGGGCAAATAATTCACCCCTCCACTTT. Its protein is CASSPGQGANNSPLHF. The variable domain in full, with the rest retrieved from reference TRBV2 and TRBJ1-6, is EPEVTQTPSHQVTQMGQEVILRCVPISNHLYFYWYRQILGQKVEFLVSFYNNEISEKSEIFDDQFSVERPDGSNFTLKIRSTKLEDSAMYFCASSPGQGANNSPLHFGNGTRLTVT.

The CDR3 nucleotides are TGTGCCAGCAGACAAACGGGACACTATAATTCACCCCTCCACTTT. It translates to CASRQTGHYNSPLHF. This chain uses TRBV6-5 with TRBJ1-6; D is perhaps TRBD1 (6 bases). V lost 6 bases and J 3 bases, leaving 12 bases between the germline ends. The CDR3 runs 15 residues. Per germline, CDR1 MNHEY and CDR2 SVGAGI.

The CDR3 here is CASSRDATNEKLFF. DNA for the CDR3: TGTGCCAGCAGTCGCGATGCAACTAATGAAAAACTGTTTTTT. This chain connects TRBV6-5 to TRBJ1-4; D unresolved. V shed 5 bases and J shed 0 bases, with 7 bases lying between them. The germline V gene has CDR1 MNHEY and CDR2 SVGAGI. This CDR3 has 14 residues.

The gene calls are TRBV10-3 and TRBJ1-1, with 9 bases that match TRBD1. The V and J ends lost 7 bases and 3 bases, in that order; junction bases with no gene match: 15. The CDR3 length is 17 residues. The germline V gene encodes CDR1 ENHRY and CDR2 SYGVKD. In DNA form, the CDR3 reads TGTGCCATCAATGCGGGGACAGGGTTTTTAGGAGACACTGAAGCTTTCTTT. This encodes CAINAGTGFLGDTEAFF.

This clone has more than one count but fewer than ten. The chain employs TRBV21-1 and TRBJ1-4; TRBD1, as called in the table, went unchecked against the DNA. TRBV21-1 is a documented pseudogene. The CDR3 totals 17 residues. The CDR3 reads CASSYTLPGHGNEKLFF. CDR3 coding DNA: TGTGCCAGCAGTTATACCCTCCCGGGACACGGCAATGAAAAACTGTTTTTT.

The chain has TRBV27 and TRBJ2-2; 7 nucleotides agree with TRBD1. The CDR3 contains 14 residues. Germline CDR1 MNHEY, CDR2 SMNVEV (reference sequence). Germline trimming cut 6 bases from V and 3 bases from J; bases unmatched to any gene: 4. CDR3 nucleotides: TGTGCCAGCAGACCGGGACAGTACACCGGGGAGCTGTTTTTT. Protein sequence: CASRPGQYTGELFF.

The gene calls are TRBV10-3 and TRBJ1-1; 11 nucleotides match TRBD1. The CDR3 runs to 13 residues. The V segment lost 7 bases and the J segment 5 bases; nucleotides outside the gene matches: 3. The germline V gene has CDR1 ENHRY and CDR2 SYGVKD. The CDR3: CAIIGQGATEAFF. In nucleotides, the CDR3 is TGTGCCATCATCGGACAGGGGGCAACTGAAGCTTTCTTT.

V and J are TRBV7-2 and TRBJ1-1; TRBD1 agrees at 9 bases. The CDR3 has 14 residues. V dropped 5 bases and J dropped 5; count of bases not matched to a gene: 6. Per germline, CDR1 SGHTA and CDR2 FQGNSA. CDR3 sequence reads: CASSGGTGRTEAFF. For the CDR3, the DNA is TGTGCCAGCAGCGGAGGGACAGGGAGGACTGAAGCTTTCTTT.

J is TRBJ2-7 and V is TRBV11-3; 10 bases match TRBD1. The germline CDR1 and CDR2 sequences are SGHNT and YENEEA. Trimming cost V 5 bases and J 4 bases; bases outside gene matches: 5. This CDR3 contains 14 residues. In DNA, the CDR3 is TGTGCCAGCAGCCCAGGACAGGGGGTTTACGAGCAGTACTTC. Amino acid sequence: CASSPGQGVYEQYF.

CDR3 in DNA: TGTGCCAGCAGTTGGACAGCTAGCAATCAGCCCCAGCATTTT. Its translation: CASSWTASNQPQHF. The chain joins TRBV6-5 to TRBJ1-5, with D possibly TRBD1 on 6 matching bases. Germline V gene data show CDR1 as MNHEY and CDR2 as SVGAGI. This CDR3 has 14 amino acids. With 4 bases removed from V and 0 bases from J, the gap between germline ends came to 7 bases.

The rearrangement joins TRBV11-2 to TRBJ2-7; 9 nucleotides match TRBD1. Trimming cost V 5 bases and J 5 bases; bases outside gene matches: 7. Germline V lookup: CDR1 SGHAT, CDR2 FQNNGV. CDR3 length: 14 amino acids. CDR3 loop: CASSLWTGENEQYF. The CDR3 nucleotides are TGTGCCAGCAGCCTTTGGACAGGGGAAAACGAGCAGTACTTC.

The chain recombines TRBV3-1 (or the pseudogene TRBV3-2) with TRBJ1-2; 8 bases line up with TRBD1. Germline-derived CDR1 and CDR2 are LGHDT and YNNKEL (reference sequence). The CDR3 extends over 12 amino acids. V gave up 8 bases and J gave up 5 bases; unmatched junction bases: 4. The CDR3 region is CASADRAYGYTF. CDR3 DNA: TGTGCCAGCGCGGACAGGGCGTATGGCTACACCTTC.

J is TRBJ1-4 and V is TRBV18; the D is unclear. Trimming removed 3 bases at V and 8 bases at J, with 10 bases between. The germline V gene encodes CDR1 KGHSH and CDR2 LQKENI. The CDR3 sequence is 13 residues long. The DNA for the CDR3 is TGTGCCAGCTCACCCTCGGAGGAGGAAAAACTGTTTTTT. Encoded protein: CASSPSEEEKLFF.